These T cell receptor beta chains were read from a single sample in a study of STAT5B mutations in CD4+ large granular lymphocyte leukemia. Profiling relied on immunoSEQ multiplex PCR, and the TCRdb table lists in-frame clones only, not all of them. The sample has 31,000 or so clones, about 88% seen once. Sequenced sample: CD4+ T cells from blood buffy coats. The receptor source for this set is a human donor in good health. Each CDR3 is given with its conserved first and last residue. Fields, in order: J gene, D gene, clone size, V gene, CDR3 DNA, CDR3 protein. A D gene is named only where the DNA matches it firmly. Only some rows state a clone size, as once, few, many or a class for expanded clones.

j_call: TRBJ1-2; d_call: TRBD1; clone_size: .; v_call: TRBV4-1; cdr3_nt: TGCGCCAGCAGTACAGGGGGTGGCTACACCTTC; cdr3_aa: CASSTGGGYTF
j_call: TRBJ1-6; d_call: .; clone_size: .; v_call: TRBV6-1; cdr3_nt: TGTGCCAGCAGTGAAGCCCCAAGGGATGCCTCCCACTTT; cdr3_aa: CASSEAPRDASHF
j_call: TRBJ2-7; d_call: .; clone_size: .; v_call: TRBV6-5; cdr3_nt: TGTGCCAGCAGTTTAGGGGACGACGAGCAGTACTTC; cdr3_aa: CASSLGDDEQYF
j_call: TRBJ2-3; d_call: TRBD2; clone_size: .; v_call: TRBV6-6; cdr3_nt: TGTGCCAGCAGTTACGGGACTAGCGGGAGAGATACGCAGTATTTT; cdr3_aa: CASSYGTSGRDTQYF
j_call: TRBJ2-3; d_call: TRBD2; clone_size: .; v_call: TRBV29-1; cdr3_nt: TGCAGCGTCCCCCCGGGACTAGCGGGGAAAACGCAGTATTTT; cdr3_aa: CSVPPGLAGKTQYF
j_call: TRBJ2-5; d_call: .; clone_size: .; v_call: TRBV27; cdr3_nt: TGTGCCAGCCTAAAGAAGGGAGAGACCCAGTACTTC; cdr3_aa: CASLKKGETQYF
j_call: TRBJ2-1; d_call: .; clone_size: .; v_call: TRBV7-9; cdr3_nt: TGTGCCAGCAGCCAGCAGGCGGGACCCTACAATGAGCAGTTCTTC; cdr3_aa: CASSQQAGPYNEQFF
j_call: TRBJ1-6; d_call: .; clone_size: .; v_call: TRBV7-9; cdr3_nt: TGTGCCAGCAGCCCAATCCGGGACCACTTGGACCTCCACTTT; cdr3_aa: CASSPIRDHLDLHF
j_call: TRBJ1-2; d_call: TRBD1; clone_size: .; v_call: TRBV6-4; cdr3_nt: TGTGCCAGCAGGCCGGGGCAGGGGGACTATGGCTACACCTTC; cdr3_aa: CASRPGQGDYGYTF
j_call: TRBJ2-1; d_call: TRBD2; clone_size: .; v_call: TRBV6-1; cdr3_nt: TGTGCCAGCAGTGAATCGGTACTAGCGGGAGGGCCCTACAATGAGCAGTTCTTC; cdr3_aa: CASSESVLAGGPYNEQFF
j_call: TRBJ1-5; d_call: .; clone_size: few; v_call: TRBV4-1; cdr3_nt: TGCGCCAGCAGCCAAGATCCGGAACAGCCCCAGCATTTT; cdr3_aa: CASSQDPEQPQHF
j_call: TRBJ2-3; d_call: .; clone_size: .; v_call: TRBV21-1; cdr3_nt: TGTGCCAGCAGCAAGCGGATCTGGACAGGGTTGACAGATACGCAGTATTTT; cdr3_aa: CASSKRIWTGLTDTQYF
j_call: TRBJ2-1; d_call: TRBD2; clone_size: .; v_call: TRBV14; cdr3_nt: TGTGCCAGCAGCCAGGGAACTAGCGGGAGGTACAATGAGCAGTTCTTC; cdr3_aa: CASSQGTSGRYNEQFF
j_call: TRBJ2-7; d_call: TRBD2; clone_size: once; v_call: TRBV6-5; cdr3_nt: TGTGCCAGCAGTTACTCGACGGCTAGCGGATACGAGCAGTACTTC; cdr3_aa: CASSYSTASGYEQYF
j_call: TRBJ2-1; d_call: TRBD2; clone_size: .; v_call: TRBV11-3; cdr3_nt: TGTGCCAGCAGCATTGGCGGGAGTGTCTACAATGAGCAGTTCTTC; cdr3_aa: CASSIGGSVYNEQFF
j_call: TRBJ2-2; d_call: .; clone_size: .; v_call: TRBV6-1; cdr3_nt: TGTGCCAGCAGTGGTGGAGGGAAGGACACCGGGGAGCTGTTTTTT; cdr3_aa: CASSGGGKDTGELFF
j_call: TRBJ2-1; d_call: .; clone_size: .; v_call: TRBV9; cdr3_nt: TGTGCCAGCAGCGCCGGGGGTTTTCTAGGCGATGAGCAGTTCTTC; cdr3_aa: CASSAGGFLGDEQFF